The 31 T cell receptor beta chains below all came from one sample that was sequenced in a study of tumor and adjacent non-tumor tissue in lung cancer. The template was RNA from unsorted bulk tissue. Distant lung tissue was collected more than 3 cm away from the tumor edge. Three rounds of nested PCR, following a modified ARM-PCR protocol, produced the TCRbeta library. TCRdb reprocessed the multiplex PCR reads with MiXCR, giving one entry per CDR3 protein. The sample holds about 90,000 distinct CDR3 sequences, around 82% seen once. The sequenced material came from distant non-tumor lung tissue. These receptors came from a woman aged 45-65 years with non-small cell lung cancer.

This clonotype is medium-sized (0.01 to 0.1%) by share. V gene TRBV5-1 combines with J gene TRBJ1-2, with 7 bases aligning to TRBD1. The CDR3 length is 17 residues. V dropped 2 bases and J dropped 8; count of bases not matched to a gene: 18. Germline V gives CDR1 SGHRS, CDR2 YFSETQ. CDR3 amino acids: CASSLNPGQPFVTGYTF. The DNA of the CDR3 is TGCGCCAGCAGCTTAAACCCGGGACAGCCGTTTGTAACAGGCTACACCTTC.

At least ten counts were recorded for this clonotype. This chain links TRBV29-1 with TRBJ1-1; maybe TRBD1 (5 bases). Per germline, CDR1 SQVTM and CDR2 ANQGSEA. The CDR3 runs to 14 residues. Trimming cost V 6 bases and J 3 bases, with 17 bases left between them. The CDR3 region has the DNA TGCAGCGTGACCGGGGCACGACGTGACACTGAAGCTTTCTTT. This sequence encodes CSVTGARRDTEAFF.

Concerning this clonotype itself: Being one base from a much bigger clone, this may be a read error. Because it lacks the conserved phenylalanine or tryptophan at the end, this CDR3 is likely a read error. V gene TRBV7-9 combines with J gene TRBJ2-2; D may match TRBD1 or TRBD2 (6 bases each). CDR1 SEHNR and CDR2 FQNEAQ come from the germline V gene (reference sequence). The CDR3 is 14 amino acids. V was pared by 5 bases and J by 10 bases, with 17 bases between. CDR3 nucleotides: TGTGCCAGCAGCCCACCCCAGGGGAGGTTGGAGCTGTTTGTT. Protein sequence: CASSPPQGRLELFV.

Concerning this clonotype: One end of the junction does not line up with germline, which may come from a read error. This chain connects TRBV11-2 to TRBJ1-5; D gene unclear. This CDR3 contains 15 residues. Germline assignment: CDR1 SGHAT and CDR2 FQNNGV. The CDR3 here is CAGRLSGRIYQPQHF. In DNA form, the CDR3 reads TGTGCCGGCAGGCTCTCCGGGAGAATTTATCAGCCCCAGCATTTT.

The CDR3 loop reads CASRSRWSNTQYF. DNA for the CDR3: TGTGCCAGCAGGTCCCGGTGGTCGAATACGCAGTATTTT. The chain recombines TRBV5-4 with TRBJ2-3; no firm D call. The V end lost 5 bases, the J end lost 7 bases, and 14 bases lay between the germline ends. Germline V gene sequence: CDR1 SGHNT, CDR2 YYREEE (reference sequence). This CDR3 contains 13 residues.

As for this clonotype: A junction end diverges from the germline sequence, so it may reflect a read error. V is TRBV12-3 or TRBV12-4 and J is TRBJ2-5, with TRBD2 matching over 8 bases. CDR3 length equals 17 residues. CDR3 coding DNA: TGTACCAGCAGTTTATTTTCCGGGGCTAGCGGGTTTAAGACCCAGTACTTC. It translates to CTSSLFSGASGFKTQYF.

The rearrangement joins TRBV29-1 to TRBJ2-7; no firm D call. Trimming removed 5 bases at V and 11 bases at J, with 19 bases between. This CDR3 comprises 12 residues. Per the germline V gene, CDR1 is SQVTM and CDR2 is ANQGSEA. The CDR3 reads CSVRTDTYEKYF. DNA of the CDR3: TGCAGCGTTCGGACGGATACCTATGAGAAGTACTTC.

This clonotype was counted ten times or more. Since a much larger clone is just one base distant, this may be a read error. CDR3 loop: CANSLNTEAFF. The CDR3 region has the DNA TGTGCCAACAGCTTGAACACTGAAGCTTTCTTT. The chain links TRBV11-2 to TRBJ1-1; no reliable D call. From germline, CDR1 is SGHAT and CDR2 FQNNGV. The CDR3 is made up of 11 amino acids.

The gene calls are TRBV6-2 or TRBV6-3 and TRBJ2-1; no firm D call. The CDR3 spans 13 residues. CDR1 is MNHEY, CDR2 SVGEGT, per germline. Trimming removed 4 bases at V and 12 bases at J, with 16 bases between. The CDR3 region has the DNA TGTGCCAGCAGTTTAGCTCCTTACATTGGGCAGTTCTTC. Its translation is CASSLAPYIGQFF.

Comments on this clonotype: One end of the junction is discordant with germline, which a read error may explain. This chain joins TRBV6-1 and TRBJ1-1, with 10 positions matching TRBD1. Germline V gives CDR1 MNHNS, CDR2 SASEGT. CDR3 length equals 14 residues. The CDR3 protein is CTSPGRDRGTETFF. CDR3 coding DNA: TGTACCAGCCCGGGGCGGGACAGGGGCACTGAAACTTTCTTT.

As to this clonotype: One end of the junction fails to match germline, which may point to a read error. This CDR3 reads CASSKAGAFYEQYF. The CDR3 DNA reads as TGTGCTAGCAGCAAAGCGGGAGCATTCTACGAGCAGTACTTC. V and J are TRBV12-3 or TRBV12-4 and TRBJ2-7; TRBD2 agrees at 8 bases. The CDR3 has 14 residues.

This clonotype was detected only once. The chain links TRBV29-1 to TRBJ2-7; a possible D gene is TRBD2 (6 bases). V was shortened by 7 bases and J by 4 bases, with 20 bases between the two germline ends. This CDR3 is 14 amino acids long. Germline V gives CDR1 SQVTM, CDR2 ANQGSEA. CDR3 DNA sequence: TGCAGCGCGGCTCGGGACTGGAGCTCGTACGAGCAGTACTTC. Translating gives CSAARDWSSYEQYF.

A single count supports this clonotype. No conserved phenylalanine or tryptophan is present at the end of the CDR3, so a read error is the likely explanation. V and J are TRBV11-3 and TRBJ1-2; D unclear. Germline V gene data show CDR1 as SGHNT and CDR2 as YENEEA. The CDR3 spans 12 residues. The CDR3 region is CAIKTGCYDYTY. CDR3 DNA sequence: TGTGCCATCAAGACGGGTTGCTATGACTACACCTAC.

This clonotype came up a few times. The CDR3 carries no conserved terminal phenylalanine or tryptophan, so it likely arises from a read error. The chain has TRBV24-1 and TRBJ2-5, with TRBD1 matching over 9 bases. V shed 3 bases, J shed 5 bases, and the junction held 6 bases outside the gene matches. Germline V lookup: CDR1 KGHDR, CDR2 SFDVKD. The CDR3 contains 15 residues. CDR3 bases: TGTGCCACCAGTGATACGGACAGGGGCCATGAGACCCAGTACTCA. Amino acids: CATSDTDRGHETQYS.

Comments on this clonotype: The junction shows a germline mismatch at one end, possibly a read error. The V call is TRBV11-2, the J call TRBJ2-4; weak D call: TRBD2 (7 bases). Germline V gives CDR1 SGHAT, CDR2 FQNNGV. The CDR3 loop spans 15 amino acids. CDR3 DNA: TGTACCAGCAGTTCCCCTAGCGGAATTGGGGACATTCAGTATTTC. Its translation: CTSSSPSGIGDIQYF.

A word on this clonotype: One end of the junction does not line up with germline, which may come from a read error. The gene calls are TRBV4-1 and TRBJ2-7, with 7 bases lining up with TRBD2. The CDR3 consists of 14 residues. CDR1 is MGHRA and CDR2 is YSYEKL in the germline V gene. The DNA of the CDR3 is TGTGCCAGCAGCCAAGACCGGGGGGACTACGAGCAGTATTTC. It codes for CASSQDRGDYEQYF.

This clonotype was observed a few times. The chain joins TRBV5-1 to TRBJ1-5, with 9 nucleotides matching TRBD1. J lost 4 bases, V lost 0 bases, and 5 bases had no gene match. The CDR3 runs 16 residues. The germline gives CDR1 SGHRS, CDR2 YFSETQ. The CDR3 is CASSLEPGTGNQPQHF. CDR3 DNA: TGCGCCAGCAGCTTGGAGCCTGGGACAGGGAATCAGCCCCAGCATTTT.

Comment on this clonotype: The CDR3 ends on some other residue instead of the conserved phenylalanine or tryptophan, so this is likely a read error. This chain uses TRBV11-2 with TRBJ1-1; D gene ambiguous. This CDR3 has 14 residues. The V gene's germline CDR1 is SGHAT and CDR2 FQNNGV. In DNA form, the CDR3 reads TGTACCAGCAGCTTACTAATGCTGGGAACTGAAGCTTTCCTT. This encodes CTSSLLMLGTEAFL.

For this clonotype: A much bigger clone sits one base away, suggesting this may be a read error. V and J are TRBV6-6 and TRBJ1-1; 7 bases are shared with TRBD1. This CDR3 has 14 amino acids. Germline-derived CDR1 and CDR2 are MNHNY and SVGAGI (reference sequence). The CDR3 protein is CASSSRGTVSSASF. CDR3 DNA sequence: TGTGCCAGCAGTTCCCGGGGGACAGTCAGTTCGGCTTCCTTT.

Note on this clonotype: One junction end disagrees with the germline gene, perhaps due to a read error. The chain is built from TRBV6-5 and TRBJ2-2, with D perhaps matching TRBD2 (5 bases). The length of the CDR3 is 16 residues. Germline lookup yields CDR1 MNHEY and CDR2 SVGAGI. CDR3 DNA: TGTGTCAGCAGTCCCCATAGGACCGCGTACACCGGGGAACTGTTTTTT. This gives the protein CVSSPHRTAYTGELFF.

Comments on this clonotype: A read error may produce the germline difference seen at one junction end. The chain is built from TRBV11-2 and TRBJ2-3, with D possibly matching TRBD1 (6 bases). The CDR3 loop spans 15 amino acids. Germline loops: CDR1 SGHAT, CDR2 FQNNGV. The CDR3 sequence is CPSSLGPTGNHTQYF. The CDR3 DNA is TGTCCCAGCAGCTTAGGACCCACAGGGAACCATACGCAGTATTTT.

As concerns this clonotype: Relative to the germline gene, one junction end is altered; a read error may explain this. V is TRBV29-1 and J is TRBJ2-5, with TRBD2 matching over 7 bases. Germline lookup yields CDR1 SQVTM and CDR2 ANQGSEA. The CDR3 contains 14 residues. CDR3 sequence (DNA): TGCAGTGTTGAAGATGGGTCTAGCGGAGAGACCCACTATTTC. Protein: CSVEDGSSGETHYF.

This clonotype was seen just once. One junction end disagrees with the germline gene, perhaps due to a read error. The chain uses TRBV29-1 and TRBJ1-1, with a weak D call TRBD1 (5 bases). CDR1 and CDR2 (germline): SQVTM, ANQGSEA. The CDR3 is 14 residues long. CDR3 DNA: TGCATCGTTGAAGGAAAGAACAGGAACACTGAAGCGTTCTTT. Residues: CIVEGKNRNTEAFF.

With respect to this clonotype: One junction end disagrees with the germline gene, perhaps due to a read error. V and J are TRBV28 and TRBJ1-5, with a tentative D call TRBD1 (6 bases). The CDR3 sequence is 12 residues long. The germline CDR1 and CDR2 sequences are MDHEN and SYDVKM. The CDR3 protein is CTSTPPRGPQHF. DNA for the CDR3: TGTACCAGCACCCCACCCAGGGGTCCCCAGCATTTT. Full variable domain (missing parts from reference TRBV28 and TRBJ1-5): DVKVTQSSRYLVKRTGEKVFLECVQDMDHENMFWYRQDPGLGLRLIYFSYDVKMKEKGDIPEGYSVSREKKERFSLILESASTNQTSMYLCTSTPPRGPQHFGDGTRLSIL.

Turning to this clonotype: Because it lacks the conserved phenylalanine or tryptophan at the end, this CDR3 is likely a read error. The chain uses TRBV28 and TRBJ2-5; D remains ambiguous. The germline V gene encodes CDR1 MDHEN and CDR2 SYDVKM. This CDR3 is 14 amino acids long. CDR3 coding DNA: TGTACCAGCAGATTGATCCTCTCGGGAGAGACCCAGTACCTC. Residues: CTSRLILSGETQYL.

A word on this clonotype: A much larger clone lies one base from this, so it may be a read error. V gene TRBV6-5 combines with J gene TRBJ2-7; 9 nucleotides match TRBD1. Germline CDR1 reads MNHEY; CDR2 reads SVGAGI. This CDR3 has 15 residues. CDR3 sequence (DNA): TGTGTCAGCAGACGTAAGACAGGGGGGGAAAGCGAGCAGTACTTC. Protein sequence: CVSRRKTGGESEQYF.

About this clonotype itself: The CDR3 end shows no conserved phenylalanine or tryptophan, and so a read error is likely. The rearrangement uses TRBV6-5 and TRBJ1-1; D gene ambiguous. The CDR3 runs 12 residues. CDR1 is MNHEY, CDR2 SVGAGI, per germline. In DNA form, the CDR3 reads TGTGCCAGTAGTTACCGGGACACTGAAGCTTTCCTT. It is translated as CASSYRDTEAFL.

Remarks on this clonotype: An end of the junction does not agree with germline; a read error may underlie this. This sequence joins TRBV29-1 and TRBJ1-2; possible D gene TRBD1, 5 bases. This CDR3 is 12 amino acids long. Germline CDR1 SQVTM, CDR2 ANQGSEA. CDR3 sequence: CGVDQGKYGYTF. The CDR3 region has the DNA TGCGGCGTTGACCAGGGCAAATATGGCTACACCTTC.

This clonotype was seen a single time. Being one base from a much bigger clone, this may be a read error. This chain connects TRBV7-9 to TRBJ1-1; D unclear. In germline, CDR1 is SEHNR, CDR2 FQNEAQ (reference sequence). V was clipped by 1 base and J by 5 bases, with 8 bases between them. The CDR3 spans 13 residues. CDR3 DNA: TGTGCCAGCAGCTTAGGGGCATGGACTGAAGCTTTCTTT. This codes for CASSLGAWTEAFF.

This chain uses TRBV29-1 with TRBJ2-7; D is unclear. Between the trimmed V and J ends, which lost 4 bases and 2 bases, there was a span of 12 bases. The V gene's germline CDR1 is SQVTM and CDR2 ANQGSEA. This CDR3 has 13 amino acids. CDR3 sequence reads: CSVGSVRPYEQYF. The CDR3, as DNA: TGCAGCGTTGGTAGTGTGAGGCCCTACGAGCAGTACTTC.

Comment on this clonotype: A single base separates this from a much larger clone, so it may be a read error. Here the CDR3 DNA reads TGTGCCAGCAGCTTAGTAACGGCGGGTAAGGATTTCTTT. Translation: CASSLVTAGKDFF. This rearrangement joins TRBV7-9 to TRBJ1-1; no clear D gene. V was trimmed by 1 base and J by 13 bases, leaving 16 bases between them. Germline assignment: CDR1 SEHNR and CDR2 FQNEAQ (reference sequence). The CDR3 totals 13 residues.